The clone carrying this T cell receptor beta chain was counted only a few times. Its target is unknown. This entry is derived from a study of T cells after yellow fever vaccination. Findings of the study overall: There was a small share of clonotypes that showed up in both the CD4 and CD8 compartments. Reappearing after the booster were most of the clones from primary vaccination (less than 97% CD4, about 88% CD8).

This CDR3 is 13 amino acids long. Germline CDR1 and CDR2: LNHNV and YYDKDF (reference sequence). Unmatched junction bases numbered 1, after V lost 5 bases and J lost 0 bases. 5'RACE template switching generated TCR cDNA, adding a universal primer site and UMIs. A single record per CDR3 protein comes from TCRdb applying MiXCR to the 5' RACE reads. This table holds 350,000 or so distinct CDR3 sequences, around 8.1% found once. Specimen: PBMCs, collected about 49 days after the first yellow fever vaccination. This chain joins TRBV15 and TRBJ2-7, with TRBD2 matching over 7 bases. This receptor was taken from a man aged 18 to 30 who received the YFV17D yellow fever vaccine. CDR3 amino acids: CATSGGGSYEQYF. Here the CDR3 DNA reads TGTGCCACCAGCGGGGGGGGCTCCTACGAGCAGTACTTC. Complete variable domain (other parts from reference TRBV15 and TRBJ2-7): DAMVIQNPRYQVTQFGKPVTLSCSQTLNHNVMYWYQQKSSQAPKLLFHYYDKDFNNEADTPDNFQSRRPNTSFCFLDIRSPGLGDTAMYLCATSGGGSYEQYFGPGTRLTVT.